This passage covers 29 T cell receptor beta chains from one sample sequenced in a study of T cell repertoires in cytomegalovirus infection. In TCRdb, the reads were re-called with MiXCR into one record per CDR3 protein. The data hold 750,000 to 900,000 distinct CDR3 sequences, with approximately 32% observed a single time. No antigen has been identified for these receptors. The specimen was cultured CD8+ T cells from PBMCs, collected from culture after CMV antigen stimulation. The receptor source for this set is a human donor in good health (CMV status not recorded). Some clones in this sample may be carry-over from other donors' samples.

The chain links TRBV6-1 to TRBJ2-1; D tentatively reads TRBD1 or TRBD2 (6 bases each). From germline, CDR1 is MNHNS and CDR2 SASEGT. CDR3 length: 19 amino acids. Deletions cut 1 base from V and 1 base from J, with 20 bases between. The CDR3 sequence: CASSEVILGGLGSYNEQFF. In DNA form, the CDR3 reads TGTGCCAGCAGTGAAGTAATTTTGGGGGGCCTGGGGTCCTACAATGAGCAGTTCTTC.

CDR3 residues: CASSIEHGTLYGYTF. The CDR3 DNA reads TGTGCCAGTAGTATAGAGCACGGCACGCTCTATGGCTACACCTTC. The chain recombines TRBV19 with TRBJ1-2; D gene ambiguous. The CDR3 spans 15 residues. Germline V gene lookup returns CDR1 LNHDA and CDR2 SQIVND (reference sequence). The V gene lost 0 bases and the J gene lost 4 bases, with 12 bases spanning the gap.

This clonotype was seen repeatedly, ten times or more. The chain couples TRBV5-6 to TRBJ2-2; D gene ambiguous. This CDR3 contains 15 residues. Germline CDR1 SGHDT, CDR2 YYEEEE. The V end was cut by 4 bases, the J end by 0 bases, with 10 bases between. The CDR3 DNA reads as TGTGCCAGCAGCCCGGGCAGGCCGAACACCGGGGAGCTGTTTTTT. Residues: CASSPGRPNTGELFF.

The CDR3 DNA reads as TGTGCCAGCAGTTACTGGCGACAGGGTGTCGGAGAGACCCAGTACTTC. It yields the protein CASSYWRQGVGETQYF. The gene calls are TRBV6-5 and TRBJ2-5, with TRBD1 identical over 7 bases. J gave up 4 bases and V 1 base, and 9 bases lay outside the gene matches. This CDR3 has 16 residues. Germline V lookup: CDR1 MNHEY, CDR2 SVGAGI.

The chain is built from TRBV5-1 and TRBJ1-2; 8 bases match TRBD1. The CDR3 is 16 amino acids. Germline V gene lookup returns CDR1 SGHRS and CDR2 YFSETQ. V shed 4 bases and J 3 bases; nucleotides not matched to a gene: 11. For the CDR3, the DNA is TGCGCCAGCAGCGAGGGACAGGAGCTCTTCGACTATGGCTACACCTTC. It encodes CASSEGQELFDYGYTF.

This clonotype was counted between two and nine times. This rearrangement joins TRBV7-2 to TRBJ1-2, with no clear D. The V gene's germline CDR1 is SGHTA and CDR2 FQGNSA. The ends were cut back, 5 bases at V and 3 bases at J, with 22 bases in the middle. The CDR3 consists of 17 residues. CDR3 coding DNA: TGTGCCAGCAGCCCAGACGGTACAGCCGACTTATACTATGGCTACACCTTC. Translating gives CASSPDGTADLYYGYTF.

The genes are TRBV7-6 and TRBJ1-1; TRBD1 aligns across 8 bases. The V segment lost 1 base and the J segment 1 base; nucleotides outside the gene matches: 8. Germline V CDR1 and CDR2: SGHVS, FNYEAQ. There are 17 residues in the CDR3. In nucleotides, the CDR3 is TGTGCCAGCAGCTTAGTGGCAGGGGGCAATAGGAACACTGAAGCTTTCTTT. Its translation: CASSLVAGGNRNTEAFF. The whole variable domain, filled in from reference TRBV7-6 and TRBJ1-1, reads GAGVSQSPRYKVTKRGQDVALRCDPISGHVSLYWYRQALGQGPEFLTYFNYEAQQDKSGLPNDRFSAERPEGSISTLTIQRTEQRDSAMYRCASSLVAGGNRNTEAFFGQGTRLTVV.

The V and J genes are TRBV7-6 and TRBJ1-6, with D unclear. With 2 bases removed from V and 7 bases from J, the gap between germline ends came to 9 bases. Germline CDR1 is SGHVS and CDR2 is FNYEAQ. The CDR3 has 14 residues. The CDR3 nucleotides are TGTGCCAGCAGCTTATCGGGCCCGAATTCACCCCTCCACTTT. Residues: CASSLSGPNSPLHF.

The rearrangement links TRBV4-1 to TRBJ2-5; no clear D gene. Trimming cost V 0 bases and J 5 bases, with 10 bases left between them. CDR3 size: 14 residues. Germline lookup yields CDR1 MGHRA and CDR2 YSYEKL. As DNA, the CDR3 is TGCGCCAGCAGCCAAGAATTGGCACGGGAGACCCAGTACTTC. It specifies CASSQELARETQYF.

This clonotype was counted between two and nine times. CDR3 DNA: TGTGCCAGCAGCTTAGTTGGCTTGCAGGGAGGCAATCAGCCCCAGCATTTT. The encoded protein is CASSLVGLQGGNQPQHF. The genes are TRBV7-9 and TRBJ1-5, with D tentatively TRBD1 (5 bases). The V and J ends lost 1 base and 2 bases respectively, with 15 bases between them. The CDR3 consists of 17 residues. Germline V lookup: CDR1 SEHNR, CDR2 FQNEAQ (reference sequence).

As regards this clonotype: This could be a read error, since a much larger clone is one nucleotide away. The rearrangement links TRBV13 to TRBJ2-7; D unresolved. This CDR3 is 13 amino acids long. The V and J ends lost 2 bases and 2 bases respectively, with 7 bases between them. In germline, CDR1 is PRHDT, CDR2 FYEKMQ (reference sequence). CDR3 in DNA: TGTGCCAGCAGCTTACAGAGCCCCTACGAGCAGTACTTC. Its translation: CASSLQSPYEQYF.

V gene TRBV2 combines with J gene TRBJ2-3; a possible D gene is TRBD1 (5 bases). V was clipped by 10 bases and J by 0 bases, with 14 bases between them. CDR3 length equals 14 residues. Per the germline V gene, CDR1 is SNHLY and CDR2 is FYNNEI. Here the CDR3 reads CATTPRTSTDTQYF. CDR3 coding DNA: TGTGCCACCACCCCCCGGACAAGCACAGATACGCAGTATTTT.

This clonotype was seen many times. This chain connects TRBV11-2 to TRBJ2-3; no reliable D call. CDR1 SGHAT and CDR2 FQNNGV come from the germline V gene. CDR3 length: 13 amino acids. V lost 1 base and J 4 bases, leaving 6 bases between the germline ends. The CDR3 DNA reads TGTGCCAGCAGCTTAGCTTTCGCAGATACGCAGTATTTT. Protein product: CASSLAFADTQYF.

As for this clonotype: The junction does not match germline at one end; this may be a read error. The chain joins TRBV7-7 to TRBJ2-2, with no clear D. This CDR3 is 14 amino acids long. CDR1 and CDR2 (germline): SSHAT, FNYEAQ (reference sequence). The CDR3 sequence: CASTQDPRTGELFF. For the CDR3, the DNA is TGTGCTAGCACCCAGGATCCGAGGACCGGGGAGCTGTTTTTT.

CDR3 bases: TGCGCCAGCAGCTTGGGGGGGCTTCGAAATGAGCAGTTCTTC. Translated, it gives CASSLGGLRNEQFF. The rearrangement links TRBV5-1 to TRBJ2-1; D may be TRBD1 (6 bases). Germline CDR1 SGHRS, CDR2 YFSETQ. The CDR3 length is 14 residues. V dropped 0 bases and J dropped 7 bases, with 11 bases sitting between them.

This clonotype was counted ten times or more. The chain joins TRBV7-8 to TRBJ2-6, with a tentative D call TRBD1 (6 bases). The CDR3 covers 15 residues. Germline CDR1 reads SGHVS; CDR2 reads FQNEAQ. Trimming stripped 10 bases from V and 0 bases from J, with 13 bases between. The CDR3 spells CATIRGGSGANVLTF. CDR3 nucleotide sequence: TGTGCCACTATTCGAGGGGGCTCTGGGGCCAACGTCCTGACTTTC. The full variable domain, its missing parts supplied by reference TRBV7-8 and TRBJ2-6, is GAGVSQSPRYKVAKRGQDVALRCDPISGHVSLFWYQQALGQGPEFLTYFQNEAQLDKSGLPSDRFFAERPEGSVSTLKIQRTQQEDSAVYLCATIRGGSGANVLTFGAGSRLTVL.

The CDR3 spells CATSRDGGAGETQYF. In DNA form, the CDR3 reads TGTGCCACCAGCAGAGACGGGGGGGCAGGGGAGACCCAGTACTTC. The V call is TRBV15, the J call TRBJ2-5; 8 nucleotides align to TRBD2. With V trimmed by 0 bases and J by 5 bases, 5 bases remained unmatched. CDR1 is LNHNV and CDR2 is YYDKDF in the germline V gene (reference sequence). The CDR3 totals 15 residues.

The rearrangement uses TRBV6-5 and TRBJ2-1, with 9 bases lining up with TRBD2. Germline-derived CDR1 and CDR2 are MNHEY and SVGAGI. V shed 0 bases, J shed 8 bases, and the junction held 8 bases outside the gene matches. This CDR3 has 16 residues. The CDR3 coding sequence is TGTGCCAGCAGTTACTCTGCGGGGGGGGCCCTAGATGAGCAGTTCTTC. It codes for CASSYSAGGALDEQFF.

V usage is TRBV7-3 and J usage is TRBJ1-1; 8 bases line up with TRBD1. Germline V CDR1 and CDR2: SGHTA, FQGTGA. This CDR3 region has 14 residues. V lost 5 bases and J lost 3; bases outside the gene matches: 5. The CDR3 loop reads CASSPTGDHTEAFF. The CDR3 DNA is TGTGCCAGCAGCCCGACAGGGGACCACACTGAAGCTTTCTTT.

This rearrangement joins TRBV6-6 to TRBJ1-2, with D unresolved. This CDR3 has 13 residues. The V and J ends lost 6 bases and 3 bases respectively, with 11 bases between them. CDR1 is MNHNY and CDR2 is SVGAGI in the germline V gene (reference sequence). CDR3 sequence reads: CASRREGHYGYTF. CDR3 coding DNA: TGTGCCAGCAGGCGGGAAGGGCACTATGGCTACACCTTC.

The rearrangement joins TRBV27 to TRBJ2-5, with unresolved D. Germline V gene sequence: CDR1 MNHEY, CDR2 SMNVEV (reference sequence). With 8 bases removed from V and 7 bases from J, the gap between germline ends came to 17 bases. The CDR3 sequence is 13 residues long. CDR3 region: CASGLMGSVTQYF. The CDR3 coding sequence is TGTGCCAGCGGTCTTATGGGCAGCGTGACCCAGTACTTC.

The CDR3 bases are TGTGCCAGCAGCTTCCGGGACAGGTGGTTCGAGGAGCAGTTCTTC. Its translation is CASSFRDRWFEEQFF. The V gene is TRBV5-4, the J gene TRBJ2-1, with 8 bases fitting TRBD1. The germline gives CDR1 SGHNT, CDR2 YYREEE (reference sequence). The CDR3 covers 15 residues. V dropped 2 bases and J dropped 10; count of bases not matched to a gene: 11.

Remarks on this clonotype: In this CDR3 the conserved last residue, phenylalanine or tryptophan, is missing, so a read error is likely. V usage is TRBV7-6 and J usage is TRBJ1-4, with 7 bases matching TRBD1. Germline values: CDR1 SGHVS, CDR2 FNYEAQ. The CDR3 consists of 15 residues. After removal of 5 bases from V and 8 bases from J, the junction contained 11 bases not matched to a gene. In nucleotides, the CDR3 is TGTGCCAGCAGCAGCTACGACAGGGAAGAGGAAAAACTGTTTCTT. This codes for CASSSYDREEEKLFL.

J is TRBJ1-6 and V is TRBV4-1; no definite D call. Germline values: CDR1 MGHRA, CDR2 YSYEKL. Deletions cut 3 bases from V and 4 bases from J, with 13 bases between. CDR3 size: 16 residues. The CDR3 is CASSQATSQYNSPLHF. CDR3 bases: TGCGCCAGCAGCCAGGCGACAAGCCAGTATAATTCACCCCTCCACTTT.

This clonotype was seen repeatedly, ten times or more. The rearrangement joins TRBV10-3 to TRBJ2-6; D might be TRBD1 (5 bases). This CDR3 comprises 18 residues. Deletions cut 7 bases from V and 6 bases from J, with 25 bases between. Germline assignment: CDR1 ENHRY and CDR2 SYGVKD. DNA for the CDR3: TGTGCCATCATTACCGTCACCCCCAAGGCAGGGAAGGCCAACGTCCTGACTTTC. Translating it yields CAIITVTPKAGKANVLTF.

The CDR3 coding sequence is TGTGCCAGCAGCACCGGGCCACTCACTTACAATGAGCAGTTCTTC. Translation gives CASSTGPLTYNEQFF. The chain has TRBV9 and TRBJ2-1; D not resolved. The V gene lost 4 bases and the J gene lost 4 bases, with 15 bases spanning the gap. Germline CDR1 SGDLS, CDR2 YYNGEE. The CDR3 loop spans 15 amino acids.

V gene TRBV7-8 combines with J gene TRBJ1-2, with TRBD1 as a possible D gene (5 bases). Looked up from germline, CDR1 is SGHVS and CDR2 is FQNEAQ. V was pared by 5 bases and J by 4 bases, with 17 bases between. The CDR3 covers 15 residues. The CDR3 sequence: CASSPDSTLFYGYTF. CDR3 coding DNA: TGTGCCAGCAGCCCCGACAGTACCCTCTTCTATGGCTACACCTTC.

The chain employs TRBV19 and TRBJ1-1, with 7 bases aligning to TRBD1. The germline CDR1 and CDR2 sequences are LNHDA and SQIVND (reference sequence). The CDR3 has 11 residues. V was pared by 6 bases and J by 7 bases, with 2 bases of the junction left unmatched. CDR3 DNA sequence: TGTGCCAGTAGGTACAGGGGTGAAGCTTTCTTT. Translating it yields CASRYRGEAFF.

The rearrangement joins TRBV20-1 to TRBJ2-3; 8 bases match TRBD2. The trim removed 6 bases at V and 2 bases at J, leaving 13 bases unmatched. The CDR3 has 16 amino acids. Germline V gene sequence: CDR1 DFQATT, CDR2 SNEGSKA (reference sequence). CDR3 in amino acids: CSAPPGLEPYTDTQYF. In DNA form, the CDR3 reads TGCAGTGCCCCGCCGGGACTAGAACCCTACACAGATACGCAGTATTTT.